This passage covers 32 T cell receptor beta chains from one sample sequenced in a study of cytomegalovirus exposure and HLA in healthy donors (dated 2017 in TCRdb). Library construction relied on the immunoSEQ multiplex PCR assay. A mixture of 60 forward primers for TCR Vbeta segments and 13 reverse primers for TCR Jbeta segments was used in the multiplex PCR. Entries here come from immuneACCESS through TCRdb and include only in-frame sequences with V and J called. Some clones fail to appear in such tables; in the studies checked, an unresolved V gene covers under half of the shortfall, and the cause of the remainder is unknown. Here the sample has roughly 120,000 clones; less than 20% occur a single time. Under 2.5% of the sample lies in the top ten. The sample comprised PBMCs. These receptors were collected from a woman aged 18 to 35 in good health and CMV-seronegative.

This clone showed up just a few times. The chain employs TRBV29-1 and TRBJ2-1; 7 bases fit TRBD1. Germline V gives CDR1 SQVTM, CDR2 ANQGSEA. CDR3 length: 13 amino acids. J lost 2 bases, V lost 7 bases, and 5 bases had no gene match. CDR3 sequence reads: CSAGQAAYNEQFF. The CDR3 DNA is TGCAGCGCCGGACAGGCTGCCTACAATGAGCAGTTCTTC.

The rearrangement links TRBV29-1 to TRBJ2-3; D uncertain. Germline-derived CDR1 and CDR2 are SQVTM and ANQGSEA. This CDR3 contains 14 residues. Between the trimmed V and J ends, which lost 4 bases and 1 base, there was a span of 12 bases. As DNA, the CDR3 is TGCAGCGTTGGGAAGGCTAGTGGCACAGATACGCAGTATTTT. It encodes CSVGKASGTDTQYF.

This clone was observed a few times. The J gene is TRBJ2-2, the V gene TRBV6-5; 12 bases map to TRBD2. Germline lookup yields CDR1 MNHEY and CDR2 SVGAGI. This CDR3 has 16 amino acids. Germline trimming cut 4 bases from V and 7 bases from J; bases unmatched to any gene: 7. CDR3 coding DNA: TGTGCCAGCAGTTTTACTAGCGGGGGGTCTGGCGGGGAGCTGTTTTTT. Translated: CASSFTSGGSGGELFF.

This chain uses TRBV14 with TRBJ1-5, with no clear D. The CDR3 runs 12 residues. Trimming removed 2 bases from V and 4 bases from J, with 3 bases in between. The germline V gene has CDR1 SGHDN and CDR2 FVKESK. CDR3 protein: CASSQQNQPQHF. The CDR3 DNA sequence: TGTGCCAGCAGCCAACAAAATCAGCCCCAGCATTTT.

The V call is TRBV5-1, the J call TRBJ2-2, with D possibly being TRBD1 (6 bases). This CDR3 has 14 amino acids. Germline assignment: CDR1 SGHRS and CDR2 YFSETQ. Trimming pared 5 bases from V and 3 bases from J, leaving 11 bases between. CDR3 sequence: CASSPDSYTGELFF. The CDR3 DNA is TGCGCCAGCAGTCCGGACAGCTACACCGGGGAGCTGTTTTTT.

In the case of this clone: The junction departs from the called germline gene at one end, perhaps through a read error. J is TRBJ2-3 and V is TRBV2; 7 bases line up with TRBD2. Per germline, CDR1 SNHLY and CDR2 FYNNEI. The CDR3 length is 14 residues. CDR3 nucleotide sequence: TGTGCCAGCAGTGATCGCGGGGGTACAGATACGCGGTATTTT. Encoded protein: CASSDRGGTDTRYF.

This clone has a handful of counts. This sequence joins TRBV2 and TRBJ2-7; tentatively, D is TRBD2 (5 bases). This CDR3 contains 16 residues. Trimming cost V 5 bases and J 3 bases, with 20 bases left between them. Per germline, CDR1 SNHLY and CDR2 FYNNEI. The CDR3 reads CASSPERGGADYEQYF. The CDR3 DNA sequence: TGTGCCAGCAGTCCCGAACGGGGTGGAGCTGACTACGAGCAGTACTTC. Variable domain in full (rest from reference TRBV2 and TRBJ2-7): EPEVTQTPSHQVTQMGQEVILRCVPISNHLYFYWYRQILGQKVEFLVSFYNNEISEKSEIFDDQFSVERPDGSNFTLKIRSTKLEDSAMYFCASSPERGGADYEQYFGPGTRLTVT.

V usage is TRBV5-1 and J usage is TRBJ2-3; D gene ambiguous. The CDR3 has 15 residues. Trimming took 0 bases from V and 3 from J, leaving 11 bases between them. The germline CDR1 and CDR2 sequences are SGHRS and YFSETQ. CDR3 nucleotide sequence: TGCGCCAGCAGCTTGGGCGGTTTTCGGACAGATACGCAGTATTTT. This gives the protein CASSLGGFRTDTQYF. Looking up the rest from reference TRBV5-1 and TRBJ2-3 gives the full variable domain: KAGVTQTPRYLIKTRGQQVTLSCSPISGHRSVSWYQQTPGQGLQFLFEYFSETQRNKGNFPGRFSGRQFSNSRSEMNVSTLELGDSALYLCASSLGGFRTDTQYFGPGTRLTVL.

There are a few counts of this clone. V is TRBV5-6 and J is TRBJ1-5, with D possibly being TRBD1 (5 bases). The CDR3 loop spans 14 amino acids. Germline assignment: CDR1 SGHDT and CDR2 YYEEEE. V lost 4 bases and J lost 4, with 12 bases in between. The CDR3 coding sequence is TGTGCCAGCAGCCGCGGGACTGATAATCAGCCCCAGCATTTT. This translates into CASSRGTDNQPQHF.

This clone was observed a handful of times. This chain joins TRBV29-1 and TRBJ1-2; 8 bases are a match to TRBD1. CDR1 is SQVTM and CDR2 is ANQGSEA in the germline V gene. V was clipped by 6 bases and J by 8 bases; unmatched bases: 8. This CDR3 comprises 12 residues. The CDR3 region has the DNA TGCAGCGTCCCCGAACAGGGGGGGGGCTACACCTTC. It is translated as CSVPEQGGGYTF.

This clone was observed a handful of times. V gene TRBV18 combines with J gene TRBJ1-6; 7 nucleotides agree with TRBD1. Germline V gene sequence: CDR1 KGHSH, CDR2 LQKENI. The CDR3 runs to 13 residues. The trim removed 5 bases at V and 8 bases at J, leaving 3 bases unmatched. The CDR3, as DNA: TGTGCCAGCTCAACAGGGGAAGATTCACCCCTCCACTTT. Translated: CASSTGEDSPLHF.

This clone has a handful of counts. The V call is TRBV6-5, the J call TRBJ2-1, with 11 bases matching TRBD2. The V gene's germline CDR1 is MNHEY and CDR2 SVGAGI. The CDR3 is 13 residues long. With V trimmed by 2 bases and J by 11 bases, 2 bases remained unmatched. The CDR3 coding sequence is TGTGCCAGCAGTTACGGGACTAGCGGAAAGCAGTTCTTC. Protein product: CASSYGTSGKQFF.

The chain carries TRBV6-6 and TRBJ2-1, with D perhaps matching TRBD2 (6 bases). The CDR3 runs 12 residues. In germline, CDR1 is MNHNY, CDR2 SVGAGI (reference sequence). V lost 6 bases and J lost 6, with 9 bases in between. The CDR3 nucleotides read TGTGCCAGCAGCCTTAGCGGCAATGAGCAGTTCTTC. Protein: CASSLSGNEQFF.

The rearrangement links TRBV28 to TRBJ2-7; 7 bases agree with TRBD1. This CDR3 contains 13 residues. CDR1 MDHEN and CDR2 SYDVKM come from the germline V gene. Germline trimming cut 3 bases from V and 5 bases from J; bases unmatched to any gene: 4. CDR3 loop: CASSFGQGDEQYF. CDR3 bases: TGTGCCAGCAGTTTCGGTCAGGGGGACGAGCAGTACTTC.

The rearrangement links TRBV19 to TRBJ2-2; D not certain. V was shortened by 4 bases and J by 2 bases, with 11 bases between the two germline ends. The CDR3 is made up of 15 amino acids. Germline V gives CDR1 LNHDA, CDR2 SQIVND (reference sequence). The CDR3 here is CASSRQQTNTGELFF. As DNA, the CDR3 is TGTGCCAGTAGTAGGCAGCAGACTAACACCGGGGAGCTGTTTTTT. The full variable domain, rest sourced from reference TRBV19 and TRBJ2-2, is DGGITQSPKYLFRKEGQNVTLSCEQNLNHDAMYWYRQDPGQGLRLIYYSQIVNDFQKGDIAEGYSVSREKKESFPLTVTSAQKNPTAFYLCASSRQQTNTGELFFGEGSRLTVL.

This clone was found a few times. The V gene is TRBV15, the J gene TRBJ1-2; D remains ambiguous. Germline loops: CDR1 LNHNV, CDR2 YYDKDF (reference sequence). The CDR3 consists of 17 residues. Trimming removed 0 bases from V and 4 bases from J, with 18 bases in between. CDR3 in amino acids: CATSRDTGGGVSYGYTF. The CDR3 DNA reads TGTGCCACCAGCAGAGATACCGGCGGTGGAGTGAGCTATGGCTACACCTTC.

This chain uses TRBV4-1 with TRBJ1-3; 7 nucleotides align to TRBD1. V trimming: 1 base; J trimming: 0 bases; junction bases outside the gene matches: 0. Germline lookup yields CDR1 MGHRA and CDR2 YSYEKL. The CDR3 extends over 15 amino acids. The CDR3 region is CASSQGQGSGNTIYF. CDR3 DNA: TGCGCCAGCAGCCAAGGACAGGGCTCTGGAAACACCATATATTTT.

A single count supports this clone. The chain recombines TRBV7-3 with TRBJ2-6; tentative D call: TRBD1 (5 bases). The CDR3 sequence is 18 residues long. The V gene lost 3 bases and the J gene lost 4 bases, with 19 bases spanning the gap. Germline CDR1 and CDR2: SGHTA and FQGTGA. CDR3 sequence (DNA): TGTGCCAGCAGCTTCGCCCCCTTACAGGTTCCAGGGGCCAACGTCCTGACTTTC. This codes for CASSFAPLQVPGANVLTF. Filled out from reference TRBV7-3 and TRBJ2-6, the complete variable domain reads GAGVSQTPSNKVTEKGKYVELRCDPISGHTALYWYRQSLGQGPEFLIYFQGTGAADDSGLPNDRFFAVRPEGSVSTLKIQRTERGDSAVYLCASSFAPLQVPGANVLTFGAGSRLTVL.

The chain joins TRBV25-1 to TRBJ2-5, with TRBD1 matching over 7 bases. Unmatched junction bases numbered 0, after V lost 8 bases and J lost 0 bases. CDR1 MGHDK and CDR2 SYGVNS come from the germline V gene. The CDR3 runs to 12 residues. CDR3 nucleotide sequence: TGTGCCAGCCAGGGGGACCAAGAGACCCAGTACTTC. Residues: CASQGDQETQYF. The full variable domain, completed using reference TRBV25-1 and TRBJ2-5, is EADIYQTPRYLVIGTGKKITLECSQTMGHDKMYWYQQDPGMELHLIHYSYGVNSTEKGDLSSESTVSRIRTEHFPLTLESARPSHTSQYLCASQGDQETQYFGPGTRLLVL.

The chain is built from TRBV5-4 and TRBJ2-5; no clear D. There are 14 residues in the CDR3. With 0 bases removed from V and 4 bases from J, the gap between germline ends came to 10 bases. CDR1 SGHNT and CDR2 YYREEE come from the germline V gene (reference sequence). CDR3 in DNA: TGTGCCAGCAGCTTGGGTGGGCAGAGAGAGACCCAGTACTTC. As protein: CASSLGGQRETQYF. The full variable domain, rest sourced from reference TRBV5-4 and TRBJ2-5, is ETGVTQSPTHLIKTRGQQVTLRCSSQSGHNTVSWYQQALGQGPQFIFQYYREEENGRGNFPPRFSGLQFPNYSSELNVNALELDDSALYLCASSLGGQRETQYFGPGTRLLVL.

The rearrangement joins TRBV6-5 to TRBJ1-3, with D maybe TRBD1 (6 bases). The germline gives CDR1 MNHEY, CDR2 SVGAGI. V was shortened by 2 bases and J by 6 bases, with 17 bases between the two germline ends. There are 16 residues in the CDR3. CDR3 bases: TGTGCCAGCAGTTACCGCCCTGACAGGAGAGTAAACACCATATATTTT. This sequence encodes CASSYRPDRRVNTIYF.

The rearrangement uses TRBV4-1 and TRBJ1-2; D is unclear. CDR1 is MGHRA, CDR2 YSYEKL, per germline. The CDR3 loop spans 14 amino acids. V shed 3 bases and J shed 0 bases, with 8 bases lying between them. CDR3: CASSHPGTNYGYTF. CDR3 DNA: TGCGCCAGCAGCCACCCCGGGACTAACTATGGCTACACCTTC.

This clone was seen more than once but under ten times. This rearrangement joins TRBV5-6 to TRBJ1-2; D not resolved. The CDR3 loop spans 12 amino acids. V lost 0 bases and J lost 7, with 7 bases in between. The V gene's germline CDR1 is SGHDT and CDR2 YYEEEE. CDR3 residues: CASSLVGSGYTF. The CDR3 DNA reads TGTGCCAGCAGCTTGGTGGGCTCTGGCTACACCTTC. The entire variable domain, with the rest obtained from reference TRBV5-6 and TRBJ1-2, is as follows: DAGVTQSPTHLIKTRGQQVTLRCSPKSGHDTVSWYQQALGQGPQFIFQYYEEEERQRGNFPDRFSGHQFPNYSSELNVNALLLGDSALYLCASSLVGSGYTFGSGTRLTVV.

The chain recombines TRBV9 with TRBJ1-3, with unresolved D. The CDR3 runs 16 residues. Germline V lookup: CDR1 SGDLS, CDR2 YYNGEE. The V end was cut by 1 base, the J end by 0 bases, with 11 bases between. The CDR3 sequence is CASSVSGRSSGNTIYF. CDR3 coding DNA: TGTGCCAGCAGCGTAAGCGGCAGGAGCTCTGGAAACACCATATATTTT.

This clone was recorded a few times. This chain links TRBV28 with TRBJ2-2; tentatively, D is TRBD2 (6 bases). The CDR3 loop spans 15 amino acids. V shed 7 bases and J shed 2 bases, with 14 bases lying between them. Germline V gene data show CDR1 as MDHEN and CDR2 as SYDVKM. Here the CDR3 reads CASNSGTINTGELFF. CDR3 sequence (DNA): TGTGCCAGCAATAGCGGAACGATAAACACCGGGGAGCTGTTTTTT.

The chain links TRBV5-5 to TRBJ1-2; 7 bases are a match to TRBD1. The CDR3 runs 15 residues. Germline lookup yields CDR1 SGHKS and CDR2 YYEKEE (reference sequence). V gave up 5 bases and J gave up 7 bases; unmatched junction bases: 14. The CDR3 loop reads CASSPQGEVVGGYTF. The CDR3 DNA reads TGTGCCAGCAGTCCTCAGGGGGAAGTGGTGGGTGGCTACACCTTC.

The CDR3 bases are TGTGCCAGCAGTACCATACCGAGGCGCTATGGCTACACCTTC. It is translated as CASSTIPRRYGYTF. The gene calls are TRBV28 and TRBJ1-2, with no clear D. V was clipped by 5 bases and J by 4 bases, with 14 bases between them. Germline loops: CDR1 MDHEN, CDR2 SYDVKM. The CDR3 is 14 residues long.

The chain employs TRBV15 and TRBJ2-7; D perhaps matches TRBD2 (6 bases). The length of the CDR3 is 16 residues. Germline V gene lookup returns CDR1 LNHNV and CDR2 YYDKDF (reference sequence). The V end was cut by 0 bases, the J end by 1 base, with 13 bases between. CDR3 bases: TGTGCCACCAGCAGAGATGGAGGGACGGGATCCTACGAGCAGTACTTC. This translates into CATSRDGGTGSYEQYF.

The chain couples TRBV15 to TRBJ2-5, with D tentatively TRBD1 (6 bases). Germline V CDR1 and CDR2: LNHNV, YYDKDF (reference sequence). The CDR3 runs to 15 residues. Trimming left V 5 bases short and J 5 bases short, with 18 bases between. CDR3 sequence reads: CATSGPQGSRETQYF. The CDR3, as DNA: TGTGCCACCAGCGGTCCACAGGGATCAAGGGAGACCCAGTACTTC.

This clone was seen just once. The chain uses TRBV18 and TRBJ2-3, with D unclear. The germline CDR1 and CDR2 sequences are KGHSH and LQKENI. CDR3 length: 15 residues. The V end was cut by 7 bases, the J end by 4 bases, with 18 bases between. The CDR3 here is CASFLVGSAADTQYF. In DNA, the CDR3 is TGTGCCAGCTTTCTAGTTGGCAGCGCCGCAGATACGCAGTATTTT.

This clone was seen only a few times. V usage is TRBV30 and J usage is TRBJ2-7; D is ambiguous. This CDR3 spans 13 amino acids. V was shortened by 0 bases and J by 1 base, with 7 bases between the two germline ends. Germline assignment: CDR1 GTSNPN and CDR2 SVGIG (reference sequence). CDR3 loop: CAWSVANSYEQYF. The CDR3 DNA follows: TGTGCCTGGAGTGTAGCGAATTCCTACGAGCAGTACTTC.

The chain employs TRBV2 and TRBJ1-3; D unclear. Between the trimmed V and J ends, which lost 2 bases and 4 bases, there was a span of 6 bases. There are 13 residues in the CDR3. Germline-derived CDR1 and CDR2 are SNHLY and FYNNEI. CDR3 protein: CASSEPEGNTIYF. The DNA of the CDR3 is TGTGCCAGCAGTGAACCAGAAGGAAACACCATATATTTT.